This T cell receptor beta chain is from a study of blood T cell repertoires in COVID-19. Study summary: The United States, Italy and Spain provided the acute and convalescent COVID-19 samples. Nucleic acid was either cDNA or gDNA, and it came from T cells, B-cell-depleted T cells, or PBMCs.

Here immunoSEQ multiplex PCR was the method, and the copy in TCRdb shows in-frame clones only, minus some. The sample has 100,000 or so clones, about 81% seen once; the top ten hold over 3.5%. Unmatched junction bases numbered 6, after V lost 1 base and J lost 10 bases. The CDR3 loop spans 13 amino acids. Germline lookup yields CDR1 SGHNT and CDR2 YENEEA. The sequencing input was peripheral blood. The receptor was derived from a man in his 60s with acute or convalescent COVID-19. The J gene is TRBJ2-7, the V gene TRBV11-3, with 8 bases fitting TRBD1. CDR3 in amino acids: CASSLGTGSFQYF. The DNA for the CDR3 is TGTGCCAGCAGCTTAGGGACAGGGAGCTTTCAGTACTTC.